The sequence of this TCR beta chain was determined in a study of T cell repertoires in cytomegalovirus infection (dated by TCRdb to between 2019 and 2020). For context, the study as a whole: Peptide stimulations targeted recently identified HLA-C-restricted CMV epitopes, whose presentation resists viral immunomodulation, together with well-studied HLA-B-restricted epitopes. Because public TCR beta signatures pointed to carriage of CMV infection together with the matching HLA type, the HLA type of each donor mattered for the analysis.

Counted from cysteine to phenylalanine, this CDR3 has 13 amino acids. Only the CDR3 portion is preserved as DNA: 39 bases, with reading frame beginning at the first base. Trimming at the junction amounts to 2 bases on V and 4 bases on J, and the germline ends lie 8 bases apart. From the germline V gene, CDR1 is SGHTA and CDR2 is FQGNSA. Sequencing was carried out with an Illumina HiSeq 1500. TCRdb trimmed the raw reads at Q25, called clones with MiXCR and kept productive beta chains. Rows are combined by CDR3 protein, so each entry shows the most common genes and DNA. This sample gives some 270,000 distinct CDR3 sequences in total; about 20% of them show up just once. Clones ranked in the top ten supply 15% to 20% of the sample. Notes on this clonotype: Its antigen target is currently unknown. No much larger clone exists at a distance of one base, and base qualities are not known.

Explained via the paper, the treatment or condition label denotes: in vitro stimulation with specific CMV peptide epitopes to enrich CMV-specific T cells. Overall results and qualifications from the work: In both this cohort and an independent cohort of 352 donors, the cumulative frequency of public TCR beta family members distinguished carriers of CMV infection plus the relevant HLA type. The ex vivo response was dominated by HLA-C-restricted CMV-specific TCR beta clonotypes, which also provided the single most frequent clonotype in two of eight donors.

The rearranged chain carries TRBV7-2 and TRBJ1-1, and the D gene may be TRBD1, 5 bases matching. The source is a human donor in good health (CMV status not recorded). Some clones in this sample may be carry-over from other donors' samples. The source material was cultured PBMCs, sampled from culture after CMV antigen stimulation. The CDR3 region: CASSLPGGTEAFF. The sequence in DNA is TGTGCCAGCAGCTTACCGGGGGGCACTGAAGCTTTCTTT. Supplemented by the reference TRBV7-2 and TRBJ1-1 proteins around the CDR3, the complete variable domain is GAGVSQSPSNKVTEKGKDVELRCDPISGHTALYWYRQSLGQGLEFLIYFQGNSAPDKSGLPSDRFSAERTGGSVSTLTIQRTQQEDSAVYLCASSLPGGTEAFFGQGTRLTVV.